This T cell receptor beta chain was sequenced during a study of blood T cell repertoires in COVID-19. Germline lookup yields CDR1 MNHEY and CDR2 SVGAGI. The V and J ends lost 2 bases and 1 base respectively, with 9 bases between them. There are 16 residues in the CDR3. Measured with immunoSEQ multiplex PCR; TCRdb has only the in-frame clones, and not every one. The table lists about 250,000 clones, about four fifths of them singletons, with roughly 10% in the top ten. This chain connects TRBV6-5 to TRBJ2-6; D remains unclear. The source is an older man with acute or convalescent COVID-19. Sequenced input: peripheral blood. CDR3 sequence (DNA): TGTGCCAGCAGTTACACCAGCGCTTCTGGGGCCAACGTCCTGACTTTC. Amino acid sequence: CASSYTSASGANVLTF.